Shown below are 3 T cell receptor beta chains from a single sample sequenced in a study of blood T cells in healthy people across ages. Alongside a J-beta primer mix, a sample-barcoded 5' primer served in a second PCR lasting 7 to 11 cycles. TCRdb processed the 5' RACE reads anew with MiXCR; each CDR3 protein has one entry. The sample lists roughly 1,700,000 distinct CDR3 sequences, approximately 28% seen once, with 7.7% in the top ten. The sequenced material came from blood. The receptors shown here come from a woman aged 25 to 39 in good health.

CDR3 coding DNA: TGTGCCACCTGCCCGTCGGGGGGAACCTACAATGAGCAGTTCTTC. Its translation: CATCPSGGTYNEQFF. V is TRBV11-1 and J is TRBJ2-1; 7 bases agree with TRBD2. Germline loops: CDR1 SGHAT, CDR2 FQDESV (reference sequence). The V and J ends lost 10 bases and 2 bases, in that order; junction bases with no gene match: 11. CDR3 length equals 15 residues. The complete variable domain, with remaining parts taken from reference TRBV11-1 and TRBJ2-1, reads EAEVAQSPRYKITEKSQAVAFWCDPISGHATLYWYRQILGQGPELLVQFQDESVVDDSQLPKDRFSAERLKGVDSTLKIQPAELGDSAMYLCATCPSGGTYNEQFFGPGTRLTVL.

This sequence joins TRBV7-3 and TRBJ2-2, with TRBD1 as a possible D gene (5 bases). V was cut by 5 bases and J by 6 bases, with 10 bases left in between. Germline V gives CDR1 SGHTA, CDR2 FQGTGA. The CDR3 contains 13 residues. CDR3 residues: CASSLSRAGELFF. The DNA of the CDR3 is TGTGCCAGCAGCCTTAGCAGGGCCGGGGAGCTGTTTTTT.

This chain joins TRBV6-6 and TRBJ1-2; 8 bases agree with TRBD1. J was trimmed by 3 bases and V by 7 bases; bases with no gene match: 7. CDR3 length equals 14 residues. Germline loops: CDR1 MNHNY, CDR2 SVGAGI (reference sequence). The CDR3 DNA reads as TGTGCCAGCAAGGGAGGGACAGGCGACTATGGCTACACCTTC. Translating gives CASKGGTGDYGYTF.